Below, 20 T cell receptor beta chains from the same sample are listed, as sequenced in a study of shared clonotypes between healthy human individuals. Some clones are missing from TCRdb's copy, which holds only in-frame ones; the method was immunoSEQ multiplex PCR. Found here are 2 million to 2.5 million clones, 90% to 95% of them singletons; the top ten hold under 0.45%. Sequencing was done on a sample of naive CD4+ T cells from PBMCs. Subset: CD45RA+ positively selected. These receptors were collected from a man aged 18 to 35 in good health. Some clones in this sample may be carry-over from other donors' samples.

Remarks on this clone: Distinct nucleotide sequences in the sample also encode this CDR3. The chain combines TRBV7-2 with TRBJ2-3, with D uncertain. Trimming shortened V by 1 base and J by 0 bases, and 5 bases separated the two germline ends. The CDR3 length is 14 residues. CDR1 is SGHTA and CDR2 is FQGNSA in the germline V gene. The CDR3 loop reads CASSLGASTDTQYF. In DNA, the CDR3 is TGTGCCAGCAGCTTAGGAGCGAGCACAGATACGCAGTATTTT.

The chain links TRBV7-9 to TRBJ2-1, with D maybe TRBD1 (6 bases). CDR3 size: 17 residues. V lost 5 bases and J lost 6, with 23 bases in between. CDR1 and CDR2 (germline): SEHNR, FQNEAQ (reference sequence). In DNA form, the CDR3 reads TGTGCCAGCAGCCCCCAGGGGACCGCACTCCCTATCAATGAGCAGTTCTTC. It is translated as CASSPQGTALPINEQFF. The full variable domain, its missing parts supplied by reference TRBV7-9 and TRBJ2-1, is DTGVSQNPRHKITKRGQNVTFRCDPISEHNRLYWYRQTLGQGPEFLTYFQNEAQLEKSRLLSDRFSAERPKGSFSTLEIQRTEQGDSAMYLCASSPQGTALPINEQFFGPGTRLTVL.

The V and J genes are TRBV2 and TRBJ2-5, with 7 bases aligning to TRBD2. The CDR3 spans 15 residues. Trimming at V came to 7 bases and at J to 4 bases, leaving 12 bases not matched to a gene. From germline, CDR1 is SNHLY and CDR2 FYNNEI. CDR3 residues: CASTWREIIPETQYF. DNA of the CDR3: TGTGCCAGCACGTGGCGGGAGATCATACCAGAGACCCAGTACTTC.

The chain recombines TRBV28 with TRBJ2-1, with D possibly being TRBD1 (5 bases). The V and J ends lost 8 bases and 10 bases respectively, with 27 bases between them. The CDR3 is 16 amino acids. The germline V gene encodes CDR1 MDHEN and CDR2 SYDVKM. The CDR3 reads CASFPVRQLRAREQFF. DNA for the CDR3: TGTGCCAGCTTCCCCGTCCGACAGTTAAGGGCCCGGGAGCAGTTCTTC.

A few counts support this clone. The gene calls are TRBV18 and TRBJ1-1, with 8 bases fitting TRBD1. CDR1 KGHSH and CDR2 LQKENI come from the germline V gene. There are 15 residues in the CDR3. J gave up 1 base and V 3 bases, and 4 bases lay outside the gene matches. CDR3 coding DNA: TGTGCCAGCTCACCCCGGACAGGGTCGAACACTGAAGCTTTCTTT. Amino acid sequence: CASSPRTGSNTEAFF.

The chain uses TRBV27 and TRBJ1-5, with 8 positions matching TRBD1. This CDR3 has 16 residues. Germline V gene data show CDR1 as MNHEY and CDR2 as SMNVEV (reference sequence). The V gene end was trimmed by 8 bases and the J gene end by 0 bases; junction bases not matched to a gene: 9. The CDR3 reads CASHRGARYSNQPQHF. CDR3 nucleotides: TGTGCCAGCCACAGGGGGGCGCGTTATAGCAATCAGCCCCAGCATTTT.

V and J are TRBV6-5 and TRBJ1-2, with D uncertain. Per germline, CDR1 MNHEY and CDR2 SVGAGI. The CDR3 totals 14 residues. Deletions cut 6 bases from V and 6 bases from J, with 17 bases between. In nucleotides, the CDR3 is TGTGCCAGCAGAGCGGACCCTGTCGTTCATGGCTACACCTTC. This codes for CASRADPVVHGYTF.

The J gene is TRBJ2-7, the V gene TRBV19; 8 nucleotides match TRBD2. V was pared by 9 bases and J by 6 bases, with 10 bases of the junction left unmatched. The CDR3 covers 13 residues. The V gene's germline CDR1 is LNHDA and CDR2 SQIVND (reference sequence). CDR3 sequence (DNA): TGTGCCAGCGGGAGGGCCGTATTGGGCGAGCAGTACTTC. Amino acids: CASGRAVLGEQYF.

The rearrangement joins TRBV7-8 to TRBJ2-7; D might be TRBD2 (5 bases). Trimming took 5 bases from V and 1 from J, leaving 24 bases between them. CDR3 length equals 18 residues. Germline values: CDR1 SGHVS, CDR2 FQNEAQ. Here the CDR3 reads CASSRTRSAGQLSYEQYF. The CDR3 DNA sequence: TGTGCCAGCAGCCGTACGCGGTCGGCGGGCCAATTGTCCTACGAGCAGTACTTC.

This chain uses TRBV6-1 with TRBJ1-1, with D perhaps TRBD1 (5 bases). Germline CDR1 and CDR2: MNHNS and SASEGT. Between the trimmed V and J ends, which lost 6 bases and 6 bases, there was a span of 14 bases. The CDR3 is made up of 13 amino acids. As DNA, the CDR3 is TGTGCCAGCAGGTGGGTCAGGGTGGCTGAAGCTTTCTTT. Amino acid sequence: CASRWVRVAEAFF.

The chain links TRBV27 to TRBJ1-1; 9 bases agree with TRBD1. This CDR3 comprises 14 residues. Germline lookup yields CDR1 MNHEY and CDR2 SMNVEV (reference sequence). V dropped 6 bases and J dropped 1; count of bases not matched to a gene: 3. The CDR3 nucleotides are TGTGCCAGCAGGGGGGACAGGGCGAACACTGAAGCTTTCTTT. This gives the protein CASRGDRANTEAFF.

Regarding this clone: The same CDR3 is also encoded by other DNA sequences in this sample. The chain has TRBV7-9 and TRBJ2-1; TRBD2 agrees at 12 bases. This CDR3 is built from 14 residues. Germline V gene data show CDR1 as SEHNR and CDR2 as FQNEAQ (reference sequence). V trimming: 6 bases; J trimming: 5 bases; junction bases outside the gene matches: 2. The CDR3 sequence: CASSRTSGNNEQFF. DNA for the CDR3: TGTGCCAGCAGTAGGACTAGCGGGAACAATGAGCAGTTCTTC.

This chain uses TRBV28 with TRBJ2-1; the D gene could be TRBD1 or TRBD2 (6 bases each). V was shortened by 5 bases and J by 7 bases, with 15 bases between the two germline ends. This CDR3 region has 14 residues. CDR1 is MDHEN and CDR2 is SYDVKM in the germline V gene. The CDR3, as DNA: TGTGCCAGCAGTCCGGGGGACAAACGAAATGAGCAGTTCTTC. This codes for CASSPGDKRNEQFF.

V usage is TRBV20-1 and J usage is TRBJ1-1; D is perhaps TRBD1 (6 bases). The CDR3 totals 10 residues. V lost 7 bases, J lost 11 bases, and 14 bases lay in between. Germline V lookup: CDR1 DFQATT, CDR2 SNEGSKA (reference sequence). The CDR3 protein is CSDEVGAAFF. The CDR3, as DNA: TGCAGTGATGAGGTGGGGGCGGCTTTCTTT.

The chain couples TRBV2 to TRBJ2-7; the match to TRBD1 covers 7 bases. Germline V gives CDR1 SNHLY, CDR2 FYNNEI. This CDR3 comprises 12 residues. V was pared by 11 bases and J by 6 bases, with 10 bases of the junction left unmatched. This CDR3 reads CAGGDRVGEQYF. The DNA of the CDR3 is TGTGCCGGGGGAGACAGGGTGGGCGAGCAGTACTTC.

V is TRBV19 and J is TRBJ2-1; 7 bases map to TRBD2. The germline V gene encodes CDR1 LNHDA and CDR2 SQIVND (reference sequence). J lost 7 bases, V lost 3 bases, and 9 bases had no gene match. The CDR3 loop spans 15 amino acids. The CDR3: CASSIIAGLGNEQFF. CDR3 DNA sequence: TGTGCCAGTAGTATTATAGCGGGCCTTGGGAATGAGCAGTTCTTC.

This clone has a single count. This chain connects TRBV11-2 to TRBJ1-1; tentative D call: TRBD1 (6 bases). CDR1 is SGHAT, CDR2 FQNNGV, per germline. The CDR3 runs 13 residues. Trimming took 3 bases from V and 4 from J, leaving 9 bases between them. The CDR3 loop reads CASSLGGATEAFF. The CDR3 bases are TGTGCCAGCAGCTTGGGGGGGGCCACTGAAGCTTTCTTT. Based on the CDR3 plus reference TRBV11-2 and TRBJ1-1, the full variable domain is EAGVAQSPRYKIIEKRQSVAFWCNPISGHATLYWYQQILGQGPKLLIQFQNNGVVDDSQLPKDRFSAERLKGVDSTLKIQPAKLEDSAVYLCASSLGGATEAFFGQGTRLTVV.

V and J are TRBV2 and TRBJ2-1; 7 bases match TRBD1. With 4 bases clipped from V and 4 bases from J, the junction kept 4 bases outside the gene matches. From germline, CDR1 is SNHLY and CDR2 FYNNEI. The CDR3 length is 14 residues. CDR3 DNA: TGTGCCAGCAGTGTGTCAGGGGGTTACAATGAGCAGTTCTTC. It codes for CASSVSGGYNEQFF.

For this clone: Other DNA sequences in the sample encode the same CDR3. V and J are TRBV10-3 and TRBJ2-3; D remains ambiguous. V was pared by 0 bases and J by 5 bases, with 0 bases between. CDR3 size: 11 residues. CDR1 and CDR2 (germline): ENHRY, SYGVKD. The CDR3 sequence is CAISESDTQYF. CDR3 nucleotides: TGTGCCATCAGTGAGTCAGATACGCAGTATTTT.

Points on this clone: One end of the junction is discordant with germline, which a read error may explain. This chain links TRBV28 with TRBJ1-2, with unresolved D. The CDR3 runs 11 residues. Germline CDR1 and CDR2: MDHEN and SYDVKM. The CDR3 DNA is TGTGCCAGCAGTTTAAGGAGGATTGTCGCCTTC. Amino acids: CASSLRRIVAF.